This T cell receptor (beta chain) appears in the sequencing data of a study of immune characterization of retroperitoneal liposarcoma. TCRdb itself ran the PCR reads through MiXCR, one entry per CDR3 protein. Of about 2,400 distinct CDR3 sequences listed, 35% to 50% were seen once; the top ten hold roughly 40%. Germline CDR1 is MNHEY and CDR2 is SVGEGT. The CDR3 is 13 amino acids. Trimming cost V 2 bases and J 8 bases, with 10 bases left between them. The sequencing sample was made of tumor tissue. This receptor was obtained from a male donor with retroperitoneal liposarcoma. The V and J genes are TRBV6-2 or TRBV6-3 and TRBJ2-1, with D possibly being TRBD2 (6 bases). CDR3 in DNA: TGTGCCAGCAGTTACAGGTGGGGGGATGAGCAGTTCTTC. This encodes CASSYRWGDEQFF.